This TCR beta chain emerged from a study of T cell repertoires in cytomegalovirus infection. Looking at the study overall: TCR beta signatures that were public indicated CMV infection and matching HLA type.

This CDR3 is 12 amino acids long. Looked up from germline, CDR1 is GTSNPN and CDR2 is SVGIG (reference sequence). Trimming pared 2 bases from V and 3 bases from J, leaving 4 bases between. Note on this clonotype: Its antigen is as yet unknown.

Study-level results: HLA-C-restricted CMV-specific TCR beta clonotypes were dominant in the ex vivo response. Cumulative public TCR beta family frequency identified carriers of CMV plus the relevant HLA.

TCRdb fed the reads into MiXCR, producing one record per CDR3 protein. The repertoire holds around 490,000 distinct CDR3 sequences, about 25% seen once, with roughly 13% in the top ten. The chain couples TRBV30 to TRBJ1-4; no definite D call. The receptor's source is a human donor in good health (CMV status not recorded). Some clones in this sample may be carry-over from other donors' samples. Sample: PBMCs. Here the CDR3 DNA reads TGTGCCTGGAGTAGGTCTAATGAAAAACTGTTTTTT. Its protein is CAWSRSNEKLFF. Together with reference TRBV30 and TRBJ1-4, the CDR3 gives the full variable domain: SQTIHQWPATLVQPVGSPLSLECTVEGTSNPNLYWYRQAAGRGLQLLFYSVGIGQISSEVPQNLSASRPQDRQFILSSKKLLLSDSGFYLCAWSRSNEKLFFGSGTQLSVL.